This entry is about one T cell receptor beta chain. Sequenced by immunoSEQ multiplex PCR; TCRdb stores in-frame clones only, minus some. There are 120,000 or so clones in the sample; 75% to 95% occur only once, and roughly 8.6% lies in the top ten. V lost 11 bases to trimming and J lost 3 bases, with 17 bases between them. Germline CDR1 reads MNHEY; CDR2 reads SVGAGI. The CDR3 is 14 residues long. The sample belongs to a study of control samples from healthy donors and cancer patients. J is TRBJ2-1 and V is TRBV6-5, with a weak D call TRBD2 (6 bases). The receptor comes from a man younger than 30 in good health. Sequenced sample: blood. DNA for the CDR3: TGTGCCCGCGCCCCCGGGGGATTCTACAATGAGCAGTTCTTC. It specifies CARAPGGFYNEQFF.